The next 7 T cell receptor beta chains were all read from a single sample in a study of molecular identifiers for immune sequencing clone quantification. MiXCR, run by TCRdb on the PCR reads, gives a single entry per CDR3 protein. The sample lists some 320,000 distinct CDR3 sequences, about a fifth occurring once. Sequencing was performed on naive CD8+ T cells from blood, with Jurkat cell RNA spiked in. Regarding subset: FACS-sorted CD8+CD4-CCR7+CD45RA+ naive T cells. Receptor source: a human donor in good health. Some libraries in this study had Jurkat cell RNA spiked in.

The genes are TRBV19 and TRBJ1-1; D remains unclear. The length of the CDR3 is 13 residues. Germline V CDR1 and CDR2: LNHDA, SQIVND (reference sequence). V shed 8 bases and J shed 0 bases, with 10 bases lying between them. In nucleotides, the CDR3 is TGTGCCAGTCTCGGATCCCTGAACACTGAAGCTTTCTTT. Amino acids: CASLGSLNTEAFF. The full variable domain, with the rest looked up from reference TRBV19 and TRBJ1-1, is DGGITQSPKYLFRKEGQNVTLSCEQNLNHDAMYWYRQDPGQGLRLIYYSQIVNDFQKGDIAEGYSVSREKKESFPLTVTSAQKNPTAFYLCASLGSLNTEAFFGQGTRLTVV.

The table lists this clonotype with a few counts. The gene calls are TRBV24-1 and TRBJ2-2; D is unresolved. Germline CDR1 reads KGHDR; CDR2 reads SFDVKD. The CDR3 runs 12 residues. V dropped 5 bases and J dropped 7 bases, with 7 bases sitting between them. The CDR3 DNA reads as TGTGCCACCAGTGGTTCCGGCGGGGAGCTGTTTTTT. It codes for CATSGSGGELFF.

This clonotype was seen at least ten times. CDR3 bases: TGCAGCGTAGATGGACTAGCGGGGCCACAAGAGACCCAGTACTTC. This sequence encodes CSVDGLAGPQETQYF. This sequence joins TRBV29-1 and TRBJ2-5; 12 bases fit TRBD2. CDR3 length equals 15 residues. Germline lookup yields CDR1 SQVTM and CDR2 ANQGSEA. V gave up 6 bases and J gave up 2 bases; unmatched junction bases: 7.

There are a few counts of this clonotype. The V call is TRBV19, the J call TRBJ2-5; TRBD2 agrees at 15 bases. V lost 7 bases to trimming and J lost 5 bases; unmatched junction nucleotides: 8. The CDR3 is 16 amino acids. Germline loops: CDR1 LNHDA, CDR2 SQIVND (reference sequence). The CDR3 DNA follows: TGTGCCAGTAAATGGACTAGCGGGGGGGCCTACGAGACCCAGTACTTC. Protein sequence: CASKWTSGGAYETQYF.

Note on this clonotype: A much larger clone sits a single nucleotide away, making a read error possible. The chain joins TRBV6-4 to TRBJ1-1; D is possibly TRBD1 (6 bases). The germline V gene has CDR1 MRHNA and CDR2 SNTAGT. This CDR3 has 13 residues. Trimming took 10 bases from V and 5 from J, leaving 17 bases between them. CDR3 DNA sequence: TGTGCCACCGATAACAGGGAGTGGACTGAAGCTTTCTTT. Amino acid sequence: CATDNREWTEAFF.

V usage is TRBV27 and J usage is TRBJ2-7; D might be TRBD1 (5 bases). In germline, CDR1 is MNHEY, CDR2 SMNVEV (reference sequence). V was trimmed by 6 bases and J by 4 bases, leaving 10 bases between them. The CDR3 length is 12 residues. In DNA form, the CDR3 reads TGTGCCAGCAGGGGGCTGAGGTACGAGCAGTACTTC. It yields the protein CASRGLRYEQYF.

This clonotype came up many times. The J gene is TRBJ2-2, the V gene TRBV9; no clear D gene. Deletions cut 4 bases from V and 1 base from J, with 8 bases between. The CDR3 totals 14 residues. CDR1 is SGDLS and CDR2 is YYNGEE in the germline V gene. The CDR3 sequence: CASSPYGNTGELFF. DNA of the CDR3: TGTGCCAGCAGCCCCTACGGGAACACCGGGGAGCTGTTTTTT.